This T cell receptor beta chain was recovered during a study of T cells in Graves' hyperthyroidism and ophthalmopathy. The TCR beta CDR3 regions underwent amplification using RNA transcripts as the source. HTBI primers were used for first-round RT-PCR of the TCR CDR3. One entry per CDR3 protein results from TCRdb running MiXCR on the multiplex PCR reads. The table has 300,000 to 350,000 distinct CDR3 sequences, roughly 14% seen once. This clonotype was found many times. This CDR3 spans 15 amino acids. Per the germline V gene, CDR1 is LGHDT and CDR2 is YNNKEL (reference sequence). V gave up 0 bases and J gave up 5 bases, with 11 bases separating them. Stable Graves' hyperthyroidism denoted no ophthalmopathy progression over 18 months.

Sequencing input: blood. The receptor's source is a woman in her twenties or thirties with Graves' hyperthyroidism. The J gene is TRBJ1-5, the V gene TRBV3-1; D may be TRBD1 (6 bases). Here the CDR3 DNA reads TGTGCCAGCAGCCAAGAGCAGGGGATCGATCAGCCCCAGCATTTT. Its protein is CASSQEQGIDQPQHF.